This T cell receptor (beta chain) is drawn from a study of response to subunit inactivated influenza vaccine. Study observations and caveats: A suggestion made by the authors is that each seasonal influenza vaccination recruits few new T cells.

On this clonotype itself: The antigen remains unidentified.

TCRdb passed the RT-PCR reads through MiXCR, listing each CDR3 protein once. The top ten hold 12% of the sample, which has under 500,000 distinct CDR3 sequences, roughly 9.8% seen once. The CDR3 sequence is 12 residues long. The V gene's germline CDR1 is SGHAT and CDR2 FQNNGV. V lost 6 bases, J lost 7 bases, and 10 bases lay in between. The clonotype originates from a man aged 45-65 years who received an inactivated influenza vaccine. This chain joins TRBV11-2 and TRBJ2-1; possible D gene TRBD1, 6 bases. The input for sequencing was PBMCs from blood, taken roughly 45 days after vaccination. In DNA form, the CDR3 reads TGTGCCAGCAGGAAACAGGGAAATGAGCAGTTCTTC. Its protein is CASRKQGNEQFF.